The 14 T cell receptor beta chains below were found in one sample sequenced in a study of blood T cell repertoires in COVID-19. The table came from immunoSEQ multiplex PCR; TCRdb's copy has only in-frame clones and leaves some out. In the table there are over 12,000 clones, approximately 86% of which are singletons. Sequencing used peripheral blood. Receptor source: a human donor in a cohort sampled during active COVID-19.

This clone was recorded only once. The chain combines TRBV18 with TRBJ1-1, with D perhaps TRBD1 (6 bases). This CDR3 has 14 residues. The germline V gene has CDR1 KGHSH and CDR2 LQKENI. Trimming stripped 2 bases from V and 5 bases from J, with 12 bases between. CDR3 bases: TGTGCCAGCTCACCAGGGGGGCGGGGGACTGAAGCTTTCTTT. Encoded protein: CASSPGGRGTEAFF.

The rearrangement links TRBV5-1 to TRBJ1-2; 11 bases fit TRBD1. Germline CDR1 reads SGHRS; CDR2 reads YFSETQ. J lost 5 bases, V lost 3 bases, and 6 bases had no gene match. This CDR3 spans 15 amino acids. The chain's CDR3 is CASSSGTGGLYGYTF. CDR3 bases: TGCGCCAGCAGCTCCGGGACAGGGGGTCTTTATGGCTACACCTTC. Combining the CDR3 with reference TRBV5-1 and TRBJ1-2 gives the whole variable domain KAGVTQTPRYLIKTRGQQVTLSCSPISGHRSVSWYQQTPGQGLQFLFEYFSETQRNKGNFPGRFSGRQFSNSRSEMNVSTLELGDSALYLCASSSGTGGLYGYTFGSGTRLTVV.

A word on this clone: Other DNA sequences in this specimen translate into the identical CDR3. This rearrangement joins TRBV5-6 to TRBJ2-2, with D perhaps TRBD2 (5 bases). V shed 0 bases and J shed 5 bases, with 11 bases lying between them. The germline V gene has CDR1 SGHDT and CDR2 YYEEEE. CDR3 length equals 15 residues. CDR3 nucleotide sequence: TGTGCCAGCAGCTTGGGGGGAGAAAGGACCGGGGAGCTGTTTTTT. Translating gives CASSLGGERTGELFF.

This clone was found once. The V gene is TRBV7-8, the J gene TRBJ1-6; 8 nucleotides match TRBD1. Unmatched junction bases numbered 9, after V lost 3 bases and J lost 8 bases. CDR1 and CDR2 from the germline V gene are SGHVS and FQNEAQ. The CDR3 covers 16 residues. This chain's CDR3 is CASSFNSGGSDSPLHF. The DNA of the CDR3 is TGTGCCAGCAGCTTCAACTCAGGGGGCTCGGATTCACCCCTCCACTTT.

The genes are TRBV4-3 and TRBJ2-2; no definite D call. V lost 0 bases and J lost 0, with 8 bases in between. Per the germline V gene, CDR1 is LGHNA and CDR2 is YSLEER. This CDR3 is built from 16 residues. The DNA for the CDR3 is TGCGCCAGCAGCCAAGAAGGAGAAGCGAACACCGGGGAGCTGTTTTTT. Protein: CASSQEGEANTGELFF.

The rearrangement links TRBV12-5 to TRBJ1-5; D is perhaps TRBD1 (5 bases). Germline V gene sequence: CDR1 LGHNT, CDR2 FRNRAP. Trimming left V 5 bases short and J 3 bases short, with 14 bases between. The CDR3 totals 15 residues. CDR3: CASGANDRPNQPQHF. The DNA for the CDR3 is TGTGCTAGTGGTGCCAACGACAGACCCAATCAGCCCCAGCATTTT. The full variable domain, rest sourced from reference TRBV12-5 and TRBJ1-5, is DARVTQTPRHKVTEMGQEVTMRCQPILGHNTVFWYRQTMMQGLELLAYFRNRAPLDDSGMPKDRFSAEMPDATLATLKIQPSEPRDSAVYFCASGANDRPNQPQHFGDGTRLSIL.

In this sample, this clone turned up once. Here the CDR3 DNA reads TGCGCCAGCAGCCCAGGGGACAGGGACTACGAGCAGTACTTC. It is translated as CASSPGDRDYEQYF. The chain joins TRBV4-1 to TRBJ2-7; 9 nucleotides match TRBD1. The CDR3 loop spans 14 amino acids. Germline V gene sequence: CDR1 MGHRA, CDR2 YSYEKL. V shed 4 bases, J shed 3 bases, and the junction held 4 bases outside the gene matches.

The J gene is TRBJ1-3, the V gene TRBV11-2; the D gene is possibly TRBD1 (6 bases). The CDR3 runs to 17 residues. Trimming cost V 4 bases and J 0 bases, with 16 bases left between them. The germline gives CDR1 SGHAT, CDR2 FQNNGV. DNA for the CDR3: TGTGCCAGCAGCTCACGTCACAGGGATTTCTCTGGAAACACCATATATTTT. Its protein is CASSSRHRDFSGNTIYF.

This clone was seen only once. This rearrangement joins TRBV6-5 to TRBJ1-6; maybe TRBD1 (5 bases). Germline V gives CDR1 MNHEY, CDR2 SVGAGI. This CDR3 is built from 15 residues. The V end was cut by 4 bases, the J end by 5 bases, with 12 bases between. The CDR3 sequence is CASSLTDIDNSPLHF. In DNA form, the CDR3 reads TGTGCCAGCAGTTTGACGGACATTGATAATTCACCCCTCCACTTT.

The chain recombines TRBV5-1 with TRBJ2-7; 7 positions match TRBD1. This CDR3 region has 15 residues. Germline V gives CDR1 SGHRS, CDR2 YFSETQ. Trimming removed 2 bases from V and 2 bases from J; junction bases left unmatched: 7. CDR3 bases: TGCGCCAGCAGCTTCGACAGGGTGGGGGCCTACGAGCAGTACTTC. Its translation is CASSFDRVGAYEQYF.

J is TRBJ2-6 and V is TRBV11-1; TRBD1 agrees at 7 bases. This CDR3 comprises 15 residues. CDR1 is SGHAT, CDR2 FQDESV, per germline (reference sequence). The J segment lost 2 bases and the V segment lost 5 bases, leaving 3 bases of the junction unmatched. The CDR3 nucleotides read TGTGCCAGCAGCGCTGACAGGGCTGGGGCCAACGTCCTGACTTTC. As protein: CASSADRAGANVLTF.

V and J are TRBV5-6 and TRBJ2-7; 8 bases line up with TRBD2. Germline V gene lookup returns CDR1 SGHDT and CDR2 YYEEEE. This CDR3 has 15 residues. V gave up 0 bases and J gave up 7 bases; unmatched junction bases: 9. The CDR3 DNA reads as TGTGCCAGCAGCTTGGGGACGGGGGGGCCGAGGGAGCAGTACTTC. It encodes CASSLGTGGPREQYF.

This sequence joins TRBV5-4 and TRBJ1-1; weak D call: TRBD1 (6 bases). Germline assignment: CDR1 SGHNT and CDR2 YYREEE (reference sequence). This CDR3 spans 14 amino acids. V dropped 4 bases and J dropped 1 base, with 11 bases sitting between them. The CDR3 DNA is TGTGCCAGCAGCCGACCGGGACAGAACACTGAAGCTTTCTTT. It encodes CASSRPGQNTEAFF. The variable domain in full, completed from reference TRBV5-4 and TRBJ1-1, reads ETGVTQSPTHLIKTRGQQVTLRCSSQSGHNTVSWYQQALGQGPQFIFQYYREEENGRGNFPPRFSGLQFPNYSSELNVNALELDDSALYLCASSRPGQNTEAFFGQGTRLTVV.

DNA of the CDR3: TGTGCCAGCAGCCAAGATTATCGACAGGGTGCCCCCTACGAGCAGTACTTC. This codes for CASSQDYRQGAPYEQYF. The chain couples TRBV14 to TRBJ2-7; TRBD1 aligns across 7 bases. CDR1 is SGHDN, CDR2 FVKESK, per germline. CDR3 size: 17 residues. J lost 2 bases, V lost 0 bases, and 10 bases had no gene match.